What follows are 30 T cell receptor beta chains derived from one specimen sequenced in a study of CXCR3-negative and CXCR3-positive naive CD8 T cells. Broader study findings: Naive cells positive for CXCR3 carried more hydrophobic TRB CDR3s than CXCR3-negative ones.

UMI-labeled 5' RACE TRB cDNA libraries were prepared from the cells. TCRdb reprocessed the 5' RACE reads and reports one entry per CDR3 protein, with no DNA. The sample has fewer than 6,500 distinct CDR3 sequences; the top ten hold approximately 2%. No antigen is known for these receptors. The specimen sequenced was naive CXCR3+ CD8+ T cells from blood. The subset was: CD45RO-CCR7+CD27+CD95- naive CD8+ T cells expressing CXCR3 (TNR3+). The receptors here all came from a human donor in good health. Some clones in this sample may be carry-over from other donors' samples.

This clonotype is medium-sized by frequency. V and J are TRBV4-2 and TRBJ2-1; TCRdb's D call, TRBD2, is unchecked because there is no DNA. The CDR3 is 15 amino acids. Germline V gives CDR1 LGHNA, CDR2 YNFKEQ. This chain's CDR3 is CASSQLAGGYNEQFF.

V and J are TRBV20-1 and TRBJ1-1. CDR1 is DFQATT and CDR2 is SNEGSKA in the germline V gene (reference sequence). CDR3 length: 15 residues. The CDR3 protein is CSARPPGGPDTEAFF.

This clonotype is labeled medium-sized based on frequency. The V and J genes are TRBV10-3 and TRBJ2-7. This CDR3 spans 11 amino acids. Germline V gene sequence: CDR1 ENHRY, CDR2 SYGVKD. The CDR3 sequence: CAISGGYEQYF.

This chain uses TRBV7-8 with TRBJ1-1. CDR3 length: 11 residues. CDR1 is SGHVS and CDR2 is FQNEAQ in the germline V gene. CDR3 protein: CASSSADGAFF.

V and J are TRBV29-1 and TRBJ2-7; TCRdb's D call of TRBD1 is untestable without DNA. There are 11 residues in the CDR3. CDR1 SQVTM and CDR2 ANQGSEA come from the germline V gene. CDR3 sequence reads: CSVARGNSQYF.

This clonotype is called large (0.1 to 1%) based on its frequency. This chain links TRBV12-3 or TRBV12-4 with TRBJ1-4; TCRdb names TRBD1, which stays unverified in the absence of DNA. This CDR3 contains 15 residues. The chain's CDR3 is CASSSRTGPNEKLFF.

This sequence joins TRBV12-5 and TRBJ2-2. CDR1 and CDR2 (germline): LGHNT, FRNRAP. The CDR3 covers 15 residues. CDR3 amino acids: CASGFDGANTGELFF. The whole variable domain, remainder taken from reference TRBV12-5 and TRBJ2-2, is DARVTQTPRHKVTEMGQEVTMRCQPILGHNTVFWYRQTMMQGLELLAYFRNRAPLDDSGMPKDRFSAEMPDATLATLKIQPSEPRDSAVYFCASGFDGANTGELFFGEGSRLTVL.

Its frequency marks this clonotype as medium-sized. The chain joins TRBV29-1 to TRBJ2-1; TCRdb names TRBD2, which stays unverified in the absence of DNA. The CDR3 consists of 16 residues. Germline V gene sequence: CDR1 SQVTM, CDR2 ANQGSEA. The CDR3 sequence: CSVEGGRRTVTYEQFF.

The chain combines TRBV5-1 with TRBJ2-7; TCRdb outputs TRBD2, but without DNA this stays unchecked. Per the germline V gene, CDR1 is SGHRS and CDR2 is YFSETQ. CDR3 size: 15 residues. CDR3 residues: CASSASGGTSYEQYF. Variable domain in full (rest from reference TRBV5-1 and TRBJ2-7): KAGVTQTPRYLIKTRGQQVTLSCSPISGHRSVSWYQQTPGQGLQFLFEYFSETQRNKGNFPGRFSGRQFSNSRSEMNVSTLELGDSALYLCASSASGGTSYEQYFGPGTRLTVT.

The genes are TRBV6-5 and TRBJ2-2; TCRdb returns TRBD1, unconfirmable since there is no DNA. The CDR3 is 17 residues long. The V gene's germline CDR1 is MNHEY and CDR2 SVGAGI. This CDR3 is CASSPIPGQMNTGELFF.

Measured by frequency, this clonotype is medium-sized. V gene TRBV7-2 combines with J gene TRBJ2-5; there is no DNA to check the TCRdb D call of TRBD1. CDR1 is SGHTA, CDR2 FQGNSA, per germline. CDR3 length: 16 residues. CDR3 protein: CASSLRGTGVGETQYF.

Frequency places this clonotype as medium-sized (0.01 to 0.1%). The gene calls are TRBV5-1 and TRBJ2-3. The CDR3 has 14 amino acids. Per germline, CDR1 SGHRS and CDR2 YFSETQ. CDR3 region: CASSSRTGLDTQYF.

This clonotype is called medium-sized based on its frequency. The chain uses TRBV29-1 and TRBJ2-7; the TRBD1 assignment by TCRdb is unverifiable without DNA. The length of the CDR3 is 14 residues. Germline V gives CDR1 SQVTM, CDR2 ANQGSEA. The CDR3: CSVVPTGPSYEQYF.

The J gene is TRBJ1-1, the V gene TRBV29-1. Germline loops: CDR1 SQVTM, CDR2 ANQGSEA. The CDR3 sequence is 13 residues long. CDR3 region: CSVAGSMNTEAFF.

V is TRBV29-1 and J is TRBJ1-1; TCRdb returns TRBD1, unconfirmable since there is no DNA. The CDR3 is 12 amino acids. From germline, CDR1 is SQVTM and CDR2 ANQGSEA. CDR3 residues: CSVAATGDEAFF.

CDR3: CASSLGQGAADTQYF. This chain joins TRBV12-3 or TRBV12-4 and TRBJ2-3; TCRdb's D gene call, TRBD1, goes unchecked for lack of DNA. This CDR3 has 15 amino acids.

This clonotype is identified as medium-sized from frequency. This rearrangement joins TRBV7-8 to TRBJ2-7. CDR3 size: 14 residues. Germline CDR1 reads SGHVS; CDR2 reads FQNEAQ. The CDR3 sequence: CASSLYGQDYEQYF.

The chain links TRBV29-1 to TRBJ1-1. The CDR3 has 14 amino acids. Germline loops: CDR1 SQVTM, CDR2 ANQGSEA. This chain's CDR3 is CSVAATTLSTEAFF.

This clonotype is deemed medium-sized by its frequency. The rearrangement uses TRBV19 and TRBJ2-7. Germline assignment: CDR1 LNHDA and CDR2 SQIVND (reference sequence). This CDR3 region has 12 residues. CDR3 residues: CASSTGGYEQYF.

According to its frequency, this clonotype is medium-sized. This sequence joins TRBV29-1 and TRBJ1-2; lacking DNA, the TRBD1 call made by TCRdb goes unchecked. This CDR3 has 15 residues. Germline V gene lookup returns CDR1 SQVTM and CDR2 ANQGSEA. The CDR3 spells CSVDSSAGGKVGYTF.

Frequency places this clonotype as medium-sized. V and J are TRBV2 and TRBJ1-5; TCRdb's assignment of TRBD1 cannot be checked, as there is no DNA. Germline loops: CDR1 SNHLY, CDR2 FYNNEI. This CDR3 contains 16 residues. The chain's CDR3 is CASSEEDRGSNQPQHF.

The chain links TRBV2 to TRBJ2-5; as DNA is missing, the TRBD2 call by TCRdb cannot be tested. The CDR3 runs 17 residues. Germline CDR1 is SNHLY and CDR2 is FYNNEI. CDR3 protein: CASREPYLAGGTETQYF. The full variable domain, in which reference TRBV2 and TRBJ2-5 provide the parts outside the CDR3, is EPEVTQTPSHQVTQMGQEVILRCVPISNHLYFYWYRQILGQKVEFLVSFYNNEISEKSEIFDDQFSVERPDGSNFTLKIRSTKLEDSAMYFCASREPYLAGGTETQYFGPGTRLLVL.

The CDR3: CSVYHPRGFSGANVLTF. V is TRBV29-1 and J is TRBJ2-6; the D gene TCRdb calls, TRBD1, cannot be checked with no DNA. This CDR3 has 17 residues. CDR1 and CDR2 from the germline V gene are SQVTM and ANQGSEA. Using reference TRBV29-1 and TRBJ2-6 for the parts outside the CDR3, the full variable domain is SAVISQKPSRDICQRGTSLTIQCQVDSQVTMMFWYRQQPGQSLTLIATANQGSEATYESGFVIDKFPISRPNLTFSTLTVSNMSPEDSSIYLCSVYHPRGFSGANVLTFGAGSRLTVL.

This clonotype is labeled medium-sized based on frequency. J is TRBJ1-2 and V is TRBV25-1; TCRdb's D call of TRBD1 is untestable without DNA. The CDR3 is 14 amino acids. The germline gives CDR1 MGHDK, CDR2 SYGVNS. CDR3 amino acids: CASSEQDNYYGYTF.

This clonotype is called medium-sized based on its frequency. The J gene is TRBJ2-1, the V gene TRBV9; TCRdb's D call of TRBD2 is untestable without DNA. Germline values: CDR1 SGDLS, CDR2 YYNGEE. The CDR3 runs 16 residues. CDR3 loop: CASSAPLAGGPYEQFF.

The chain has TRBV29-1 and TRBJ2-7; the D gene TCRdb calls, TRBD2, cannot be checked with no DNA. The CDR3 runs 13 residues. Germline CDR1 is SQVTM and CDR2 is ANQGSEA. The CDR3 reads CSVTGGGDYEQYF.

The chain is built from TRBV2 and TRBJ2-5; TCRdb's D call of TRBD2 is untestable without DNA. The germline V gene encodes CDR1 SNHLY and CDR2 FYNNEI. The CDR3 has 17 residues. The CDR3 region is CASSSRTSGSPEETQYF. Together with reference TRBV2 and TRBJ2-5, the CDR3 gives the full variable domain: EPEVTQTPSHQVTQMGQEVILRCVPISNHLYFYWYRQILGQKVEFLVSFYNNEISEKSEIFDDQFSVERPDGSNFTLKIRSTKLEDSAMYFCASSSRTSGSPEETQYFGPGTRLLVL.

CDR3 loop: CSVVSGGIDTQYF. V gene TRBV29-1 combines with J gene TRBJ2-3; TCRdb's D call, TRBD1, is unchecked because there is no DNA. The germline CDR1 and CDR2 sequences are SQVTM and ANQGSEA. The CDR3 contains 13 residues.

This clonotype is medium-sized by frequency. The CDR3 sequence: CASSFATGRLKWNTEAFF. This rearrangement joins TRBV12-3 or TRBV12-4 to TRBJ1-1; TCRdb picks TRBD1, but there is no DNA to check that call. The CDR3 runs to 18 residues.

J is TRBJ1-1 and V is TRBV7-6; as DNA is missing, the TRBD1 call by TCRdb cannot be tested. The CDR3 is 13 residues long. CDR1 and CDR2 from the germline V gene are SGHVS and FNYEAQ. CDR3 residues: CASSLGGDTEAFF.